The 18 T cell receptor beta chains below were found in one sample sequenced in a study of blood T cell repertoires in COVID-19. Repertoires were generated with immunoSEQ multiplex PCR, while TCRdb's copy carries only in-frame clones and drops some. The sample lists about 220,000 clones, 86% occurring once. Material: peripheral blood. Every receptor here comes from a woman aged 45-65 years with COVID-19, enrolled during active disease.

The gene calls are TRBV15 and TRBJ1-4; weak D call: TRBD1 (6 bases). The length of the CDR3 is 18 residues. V dropped 0 bases and J dropped 1 base, with 15 bases sitting between them. Germline CDR1 reads LNHNV; CDR2 reads YYDKDF (reference sequence). The CDR3 sequence is CATSRDYDRPETNEKLFF. CDR3 nucleotide sequence: TGTGCCACCAGCAGAGATTACGACAGGCCCGAAACTAATGAAAAACTGTTTTTT.

CDR3: CASRLVVGMGQPEQYV. The CDR3 DNA reads TGTGCAAGTCGCTTAGTCGTAGGGATGGGACAGCCGGAGCAGTACGTC. The chain has TRBV12-2 and TRBJ2-7; the table's D call TRBD1 went unverified against the DNA. TRBV12-2 is reported as a pseudogene. The CDR3 covers 16 residues.

With respect to this clone: One end of the junction is discordant with germline, which a read error may explain. The genes are TRBV13 and TRBJ1-4, with a weak D call TRBD1 (5 bases). The CDR3 totals 13 residues. CDR1 PRHDT and CDR2 FYEKMQ come from the germline V gene (reference sequence). CDR3 sequence (DNA): TGTGCCAGCAGCTTAGTTGGGGACTCGTCCCTTTACTTT. Encoded protein: CASSLVGDSSLYF. The full variable domain, rest sourced from reference TRBV13 and TRBJ1-4, is AAGVIQSPRHLIKEKRETATLKCYPIPRHDTVYWYQQGPGQDPQFLISFYEKMQSDKGSIPDRFSAQQFSDYHSELNMSSLELGDSALYFCASSLVGDSSLYFGSGTQLSVL.

The chain combines TRBV7-2 with TRBJ2-3; 7 nucleotides agree with TRBD2. Germline V gives CDR1 SGHTA, CDR2 FQGNSA. The length of the CDR3 is 18 residues. Germline trimming cut 1 base from V and 2 bases from J; bases unmatched to any gene: 12. CDR3 in amino acids: CASSLGPGGGAFTDTQYF. DNA of the CDR3: TGTGCCAGCAGCTTAGGGCCAGGCGGGGGAGCCTTCACAGATACGCAGTATTTT.

The rearrangement uses TRBV10-3 and TRBJ1-5; D gene uncertain. The V gene lost 6 bases and the J gene lost 5 bases, with 11 bases spanning the gap. Germline V lookup: CDR1 ENHRY, CDR2 SYGVKD. The CDR3 spans 13 residues. The CDR3 loop reads CAIRSGGDQPQHF. The CDR3 DNA reads TGTGCCATCAGGAGCGGAGGTGATCAGCCCCAGCATTTT.

This sequence joins TRBV19 and TRBJ1-5; D gene ambiguous. Germline CDR1 LNHDA, CDR2 SQIVND (reference sequence). V dropped 3 bases and J dropped 9 bases, with 12 bases sitting between them. The CDR3 has 13 amino acids. This CDR3 is CASSMNRGWPQHF. The DNA for the CDR3 is TGTGCCAGTAGTATGAACCGAGGGTGGCCCCAGCATTTT.

V is TRBV5-1 and J is TRBJ2-3; 9 positions agree with TRBD2. The CDR3 runs to 15 residues. CDR1 and CDR2 (germline): SGHRS, YFSETQ. After removal of 0 bases from V and 4 bases from J, the junction contained 3 bases not matched to a gene. The CDR3 is CASSLATSGPDTQYF. DNA for the CDR3: TGCGCCAGCAGCTTGGCGACTAGCGGTCCAGATACGCAGTATTTT.

The V call is TRBV5-1, the J call TRBJ2-1; perhaps TRBD1 as D (5 bases). V lost 3 bases to trimming and J lost 7 bases, with 8 bases between them. The CDR3 totals 12 residues. CDR1 SGHRS and CDR2 YFSETQ come from the germline V gene. The DNA of the CDR3 is TGCGCCAGCAGCTCAGGGTTGAATGAGCAGTTCTTC. Protein: CASSSGLNEQFF.

The chain joins TRBV27 to TRBJ2-1, with no clear D. The germline V and J ends were trimmed by 5 bases and 12 bases, with 17 bases remaining between them. The germline gives CDR1 MNHEY, CDR2 SMNVEV (reference sequence). The CDR3 runs 13 residues. The CDR3 DNA follows: TGTGCCAGCAGTGCTCACGATGGGCTGGGGCAGTTCTTC. Its protein product is CASSAHDGLGQFF.

The chain has TRBV6-1 and TRBJ1-3; D is possibly TRBD1 (6 bases). The V end was cut by 3 bases, the J end by 4 bases, with 7 bases between. The CDR3 length is 13 residues. CDR1 and CDR2 (germline): MNHNS, SASEGT. Here the CDR3 DNA reads TGTGCCAGCAGTGACGGACAGGGAAACACCATATATTTT. Translated: CASSDGQGNTIYF.

CDR3 nucleotide sequence: TGTGCCACTTCCCTGGGGGGTAGAAACAATGAGCAGTTCTTC. It specifies CATSLGGRNNEQFF. The chain uses TRBV9 and TRBJ2-1; D possibly corresponds to TRBD2 (6 bases). V was shortened by 9 bases and J by 5 bases, with 18 bases between the two germline ends. This CDR3 contains 14 residues. The germline V gene has CDR1 SGDLS and CDR2 YYNGEE.

V is TRBV5-1 and J is TRBJ2-3, with 8 bases that match TRBD1. Per germline, CDR1 SGHRS and CDR2 YFSETQ. Trimming cost V 2 bases and J 4 bases; bases outside gene matches: 6. CDR3 length: 15 residues. The CDR3 DNA reads as TGCGCCAGCAGCTTAGCAGGGGGCAACGCAGATACGCAGTATTTT. Amino acid sequence: CASSLAGGNADTQYF. Full variable domain (rest looked up from reference TRBV5-1 and TRBJ2-3): KAGVTQTPRYLIKTRGQQVTLSCSPISGHRSVSWYQQTPGQGLQFLFEYFSETQRNKGNFPGRFSGRQFSNSRSEMNVSTLELGDSALYLCASSLAGGNADTQYFGPGTRLTVL.

This chain links TRBV9 with TRBJ2-1; 9 nucleotides line up with TRBD2. The germline V gene encodes CDR1 SGDLS and CDR2 YYNGEE. V trimming: 0 bases; J trimming: 7 bases; junction bases outside the gene matches: 17. The CDR3 length is 19 residues. CDR3 sequence reads: CASSVGWAGGLDIGNEQFF. The CDR3 nucleotides read TGTGCCAGCAGCGTAGGATGGGCGGGGGGGCTCGATATAGGAAATGAGCAGTTCTTC.

The chain employs TRBV5-1 and TRBJ2-1; unclear D gene. Germline assignment: CDR1 SGHRS and CDR2 YFSETQ. V lost 0 bases and J lost 9, with 13 bases in between. This CDR3 is built from 14 residues. CDR3 sequence (DNA): TGCGCCAGCAGCTTGGTGGCCCCCTTTCGTGAGCAGTTCTTC. It encodes CASSLVAPFREQFF.

The chain carries TRBV5-4 and TRBJ1-5; TRBD1 matches 8 bases. V dropped 10 bases and J dropped 0; count of bases not matched to a gene: 9. CDR3 length: 15 amino acids. Germline CDR1 is SGHNT and CDR2 is YYREEE (reference sequence). The CDR3 is CALPRGHYSNQPQHF. The CDR3 DNA reads TGTGCCCTCCCCAGGGGGCATTATAGCAATCAGCCCCAGCATTTT.

The chain has TRBV2 and TRBJ1-6; D gene ambiguous. CDR3 size: 18 residues. Germline values: CDR1 SNHLY, CDR2 FYNNEI. V shed 6 bases and J shed 6 bases, with 24 bases lying between them. CDR3 sequence (DNA): TGTGCCAGCAGCCCCGTTCCCGGCCGCGGGGAGCCTAATTCACCCCTCCACTTT. Translation: CASSPVPGRGEPNSPLHF.

CDR3 in DNA: TGTGCCTGGAGTGTACCCCTAGCGGGGGGCTATCGGGAGACCCAGTACTTC. This codes for CAWSVPLAGGYRETQYF. The V gene is TRBV30, the J gene TRBJ2-5; 11 bases align to TRBD2. Per germline, CDR1 GTSNPN and CDR2 SVGIG (reference sequence). V lost 0 bases to trimming and J lost 5 bases; unmatched junction nucleotides: 11. The CDR3 is 17 residues long.

This clone came up a few times. The chain recombines TRBV28 with TRBJ2-2, with 10 bases aligning to TRBD2. The CDR3 runs 16 residues. Germline V CDR1 and CDR2: MDHEN, SYDVKM. V was clipped by 11 bases and J by 6 bases; unmatched bases: 15. The CDR3, as DNA: TGTGCCTCCTCATCCCCCAGCGGGGGGGCCGCCGGGGAGCTGTTTTTT. Protein: CASSSPSGGAAGELFF. Filled out from reference TRBV28 and TRBJ2-2, the complete variable domain reads DVKVTQSSRYLVKRTGEKVFLECVQDMDHENMFWYRQDPGLGLRLIYFSYDVKMKEKGDIPEGYSVSREKKERFSLILESASTNQTSMYLCASSSPSGGAAGELFFGEGSRLTVL.